The 22 T cell receptor beta chains in this list originate from one sample, sequenced in a study of blood T cell repertoires in COVID-19. Generated by immunoSEQ multiplex PCR, the TCRdb table keeps only in-frame clones and is missing some. This sample carries some 94,000 clones, 87% of them seen once, and the ten largest clones take 1.1%. The sequencing sample was made of peripheral blood. The source of these receptors is a human donor in a cohort sampled during active COVID-19.

This sequence joins TRBV11-2 and TRBJ2-3; 11 bases line up with TRBD2. CDR3 size: 19 residues. The germline gives CDR1 SGHAT, CDR2 FQNNGV. Germline trimming cut 0 bases from V and 4 bases from J; bases unmatched to any gene: 12. CDR3 region: CASSLDKFLLAGDSDTQYF. CDR3 nucleotides: TGTGCCAGCAGCTTAGATAAATTCCTACTAGCGGGAGACTCAGATACGCAGTATTTT.

V usage is TRBV30 and J usage is TRBJ1-1; D is possibly TRBD1 (5 bases). Looked up from germline, CDR1 is GTSNPN and CDR2 is SVGIG (reference sequence). This CDR3 has 13 residues. V lost 2 bases and J lost 0, with 7 bases in between. The CDR3 protein is CAWSIGVNTEAFF. The CDR3 DNA is TGTGCCTGGAGTATAGGGGTGAACACTGAAGCTTTCTTT.

This clone was counted a single time. This chain connects TRBV27 to TRBJ1-5; D gene ambiguous. CDR3 length: 14 residues. The ends were cut back, 3 bases at V and 6 bases at J, with 12 bases in the middle. In germline, CDR1 is MNHEY, CDR2 SMNVEV (reference sequence). CDR3 coding DNA: TGTGCCAGCAGTTTGGTTTTAGGGAGTCAGCCCCAGCATTTT. Encoded protein: CASSLVLGSQPQHF.

This clone was seen a handful of times. V usage is TRBV3-1 (or the pseudogene TRBV3-2) and J usage is TRBJ1-5; perhaps TRBD1 as D (5 bases). V was clipped by 0 bases and J by 6 bases, with 9 bases between them. Per germline, CDR1 LGHDT and CDR2 YNNKEL (reference sequence). The CDR3 is 14 amino acids. The CDR3 nucleotides read TGTGCCAGCAGCCAAGATTCCGGGGGTCAGCCCCAGCATTTT. This sequence encodes CASSQDSGGQPQHF.

This chain joins TRBV6-2 or TRBV6-3 and TRBJ2-4, with 11 positions matching TRBD2. CDR1 and CDR2 from the germline V gene are MNHEY and SVGEGT. The CDR3 sequence is 19 residues long. V dropped 2 bases and J dropped 0; count of bases not matched to a gene: 9. CDR3 bases: TGTGCCAGCAGTTACAGGAGTAGCGGGAGGGCCACAGCCAAAAACATTCAGTACTTC. It yields the protein CASSYRSSGRATAKNIQYF.

The V call is TRBV5-1, the J call TRBJ2-7; D is possibly TRBD2 (5 bases). This CDR3 is built from 13 residues. Germline V gene lookup returns CDR1 SGHRS and CDR2 YFSETQ. V was clipped by 1 base and J by 7 bases, with 12 bases between them. CDR3: CASSLLTGEEQYF. CDR3 in DNA: TGCGCCAGCAGCTTGCTAACTGGGGAGGAGCAGTACTTC.

The J gene is TRBJ2-5, the V gene TRBV6-6; possibly TRBD1 for D (6 bases). V lost 5 bases, J lost 4 bases, and 11 bases lay in between. The length of the CDR3 is 13 residues. The V gene's germline CDR1 is MNHNY and CDR2 SVGAGI (reference sequence). Here the CDR3 reads CASSRGQPETQYF. CDR3 DNA: TGTGCCAGCAGTCGGGGACAACCAGAGACCCAGTACTTC.

The gene calls are TRBV28 and TRBJ2-3, with TRBD2 matching over 7 bases. From germline, CDR1 is MDHEN and CDR2 SYDVKM. This CDR3 is built from 13 residues. V gave up 5 bases and J gave up 7 bases; unmatched junction bases: 6. This chain's CDR3 is CASSVQGGNTQYF. Here the CDR3 DNA reads TGTGCCAGCAGTGTCCAGGGAGGGAATACGCAGTATTTT.

The sample holds one count of this clone. The chain links TRBV18 to TRBJ2-7, with D possibly matching TRBD1 (8 bases). The CDR3 is 16 amino acids. Looked up from germline, CDR1 is KGHSH and CDR2 is LQKENI. The V end lost 0 bases, the J end lost 6 bases, and 18 bases lay between the germline ends. CDR3 in DNA: TGTGCCAGCTCACCACCCGGGATACAGGGGGGGGTCGAGCAGTACTTC. Amino acids: CASSPPGIQGGVEQYF.

This clone was detected once. The J gene is TRBJ1-1, the V gene TRBV6-5; D may be TRBD1 (5 bases). CDR3 length: 15 amino acids. Looked up from germline, CDR1 is MNHEY and CDR2 is SVGAGI. Deletions cut 7 bases from V and 0 bases from J, with 15 bases between. CDR3 nucleotide sequence: TGTGCCAGCAAAAGGCTTCGACAGTTGAACACTGAAGCTTTCTTT. As protein: CASKRLRQLNTEAFF.

V usage is TRBV24-1 and J usage is TRBJ1-2, with D perhaps matching TRBD1 (6 bases). The germline V and J ends were trimmed by 4 bases and 7 bases, with 12 bases remaining between them. CDR3 length equals 13 residues. In germline, CDR1 is KGHDR, CDR2 SFDVKD. The CDR3 nucleotides are TGTGCCACCAGTGACCCAGGGGTGGGTGGCTACACCTTC. Its translation: CATSDPGVGGYTF.

The chain carries TRBV7-9 and TRBJ2-5; 8 bases map to TRBD1. V gave up 5 bases and J gave up 7 bases; unmatched junction bases: 9. CDR1 is SEHNR, CDR2 FQNEAQ, per germline (reference sequence). The CDR3 consists of 14 residues. In nucleotides, the CDR3 is TGTGCCAGCAGCGGATCAGGGGGCATTGCGACCCAGTACTTC. Translation gives CASSGSGGIATQYF.

J is TRBJ1-1 and V is TRBV7-9; TRBD1 might be the D (6 bases). CDR3 length: 14 amino acids. Trimming took 1 base from V and 7 from J, leaving 13 bases between them. From germline, CDR1 is SEHNR and CDR2 FQNEAQ (reference sequence). CDR3 loop: CASSLEGGGFEAFF. The CDR3 bases are TGTGCCAGCAGCTTAGAGGGAGGGGGGTTTGAAGCTTTCTTT.

The chain is built from TRBV7-2 and TRBJ1-5; no clear D gene. V was clipped by 2 bases and J by 1 base, with 9 bases between them. Germline CDR1 and CDR2: SGHTA and FQGNSA. CDR3 length: 15 amino acids. The DNA of the CDR3 is TGTGCCAGCAGCTTATCCGGGTCCAGCAATCAGCCCCAGCATTTT. This sequence encodes CASSLSGSSNQPQHF.

The gene calls are TRBV29-1 and TRBJ2-1, with 11 bases that match TRBD2. CDR3 length equals 18 residues. V lost 4 bases and J lost 4; bases outside the gene matches: 15. CDR1 is SQVTM, CDR2 ANQGSEA, per germline. The CDR3 spells CSVVRDRPGTSGYNEQFF. For the CDR3, the DNA is TGCAGCGTTGTCCGGGACAGACCCGGGACTAGCGGTTACAATGAGCAGTTCTTC.

This chain connects TRBV5-1 to TRBJ2-3, with 7 bases lining up with TRBD1. With 2 bases clipped from V and 2 bases from J, the junction kept 8 bases outside the gene matches. The CDR3 is made up of 16 amino acids. Germline V lookup: CDR1 SGHRS, CDR2 YFSETQ. Here the CDR3 reads CASSLLRGTNTDTQYF. CDR3 in DNA: TGCGCCAGCAGCTTACTCAGGGGGACCAACACAGATACGCAGTATTTT.

The CDR3 here is CASSTGTSNYEQYF. The CDR3 nucleotides are TGTGCCAGCAGTACCGGGACTAGCAACTACGAGCAGTACTTC. The chain recombines TRBV7-8 with TRBJ2-7, with TRBD2 matching over 9 bases. This CDR3 is 14 amino acids long. The germline gives CDR1 SGHVS, CDR2 FQNEAQ. Trimming cost V 6 bases and J 3 bases; bases outside gene matches: 6.

The rearrangement uses TRBV3-1 (or the pseudogene TRBV3-2) and TRBJ2-7, with a possible D match to TRBD2 (5 bases). This CDR3 region has 14 residues. V was clipped by 4 bases and J by 3 bases, with 13 bases between them. In germline, CDR1 is LGHDT, CDR2 YNNKEL (reference sequence). In nucleotides, the CDR3 is TGTGCCAGCAGCCCGGCGGAGGTCGGCTACGAGCAGTACTTC. This codes for CASSPAEVGYEQYF.

This chain links TRBV5-1 with TRBJ2-5; 9 bases fit TRBD2. The CDR3 consists of 16 residues. Germline CDR1 and CDR2: SGHRS and YFSETQ. V was pared by 0 bases and J by 1 base, with 4 bases of the junction left unmatched. The CDR3 DNA reads TGCGCCAGCAGCTTGGGCCCAGCGGGGGGCCAAGAGACCCAGTACTTC. Its translation is CASSLGPAGGQETQYF.

The chain combines TRBV7-3 with TRBJ2-3, with TRBD2 matching over 14 bases. The length of the CDR3 is 16 residues. The germline CDR1 and CDR2 sequences are SGHTA and FQGTGA. With V trimmed by 3 bases and J by 5 bases, 4 bases remained unmatched. The DNA for the CDR3 is TGTGCCAGCAGCTTTGGGACTAGCGGGAGTGGAGATACGCAGTATTTT. This encodes CASSFGTSGSGDTQYF.

This clone was recorded only once. V usage is TRBV28 and J usage is TRBJ2-4; perhaps TRBD2 as D (6 bases). V dropped 2 bases and J dropped 0 bases, with 14 bases sitting between them. The V gene's germline CDR1 is MDHEN and CDR2 SYDVKM. CDR3 length: 17 amino acids. In nucleotides, the CDR3 is TGTGCCAGCAGTTTAAAGGGCGGGGTCCGAGCCAAAAACATTCAGTACTTC. Residues: CASSLKGGVRAKNIQYF.

The gene calls are TRBV3-1 (or the pseudogene TRBV3-2) and TRBJ2-7; 12 bases are shared with TRBD2. The CDR3 is 15 residues long. V was pared by 4 bases and J by 4 bases, with 5 bases of the junction left unmatched. Looked up from germline, CDR1 is LGHDT and CDR2 is YNNKEL (reference sequence). The CDR3 nucleotides are TGTGCCAGCAGCCTCGGGACTAGCGGGCCGTACGAGCAGTACTTC. The encoded protein is CASSLGTSGPYEQYF.